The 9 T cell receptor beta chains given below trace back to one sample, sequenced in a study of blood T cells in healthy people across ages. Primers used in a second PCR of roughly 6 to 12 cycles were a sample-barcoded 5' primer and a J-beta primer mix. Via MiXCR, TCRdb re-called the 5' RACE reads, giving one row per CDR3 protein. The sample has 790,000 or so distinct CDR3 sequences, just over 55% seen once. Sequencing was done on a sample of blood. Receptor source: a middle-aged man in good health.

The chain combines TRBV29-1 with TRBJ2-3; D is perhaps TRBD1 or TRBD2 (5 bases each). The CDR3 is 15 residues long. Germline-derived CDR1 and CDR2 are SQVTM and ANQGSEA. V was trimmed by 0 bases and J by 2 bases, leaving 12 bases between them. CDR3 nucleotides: TGCAGCGTTGAAGATCGGAAGGGGACCACAGATACGCAGTATTTT. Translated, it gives CSVEDRKGTTDTQYF.

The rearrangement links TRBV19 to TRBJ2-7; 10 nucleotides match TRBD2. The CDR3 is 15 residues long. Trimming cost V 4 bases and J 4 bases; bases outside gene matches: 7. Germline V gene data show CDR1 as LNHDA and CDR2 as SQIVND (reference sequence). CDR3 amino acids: CASSSIGLAAYEQYF. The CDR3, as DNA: TGTGCCAGTAGTAGCATCGGACTAGCGGCTTACGAGCAGTACTTC.

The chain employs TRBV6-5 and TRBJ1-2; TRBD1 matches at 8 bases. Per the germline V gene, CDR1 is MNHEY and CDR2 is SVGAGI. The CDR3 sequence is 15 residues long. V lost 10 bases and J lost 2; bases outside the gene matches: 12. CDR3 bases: TGTGCCAACAAGGACAGGGAGTCAAGAAACTATGGCTACACCTTC. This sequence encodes CANKDRESRNYGYTF.

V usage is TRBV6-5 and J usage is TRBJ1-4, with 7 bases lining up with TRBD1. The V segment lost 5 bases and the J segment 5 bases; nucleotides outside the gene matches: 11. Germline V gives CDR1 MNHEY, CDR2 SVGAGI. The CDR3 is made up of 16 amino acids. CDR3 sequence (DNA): TGTGCCAGCAGTCCACGGGACAGTCGCGCCAATGAAAAACTGTTTTTT. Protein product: CASSPRDSRANEKLFF.

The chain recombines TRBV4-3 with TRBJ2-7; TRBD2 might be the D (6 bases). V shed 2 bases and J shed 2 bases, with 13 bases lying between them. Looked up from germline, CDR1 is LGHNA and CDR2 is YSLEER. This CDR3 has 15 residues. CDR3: CASSQLPGETYEQYF. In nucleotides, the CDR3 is TGCGCCAGCAGCCAACTTCCGGGGGAGACCTACGAGCAGTACTTC.

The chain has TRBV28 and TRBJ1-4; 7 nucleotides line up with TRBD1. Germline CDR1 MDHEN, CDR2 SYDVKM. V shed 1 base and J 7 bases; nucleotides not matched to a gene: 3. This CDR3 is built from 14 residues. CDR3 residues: CASSLFRGPEKLFF. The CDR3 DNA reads TGTGCCAGCAGTTTATTTAGGGGGCCTGAAAAACTGTTTTTT.

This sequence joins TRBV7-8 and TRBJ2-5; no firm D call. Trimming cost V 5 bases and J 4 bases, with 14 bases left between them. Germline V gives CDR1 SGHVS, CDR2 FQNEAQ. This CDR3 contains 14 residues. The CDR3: CASSARSRGETQYF. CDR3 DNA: TGTGCCAGCAGCGCGAGATCTAGAGGAGAGACCCAGTACTTC.

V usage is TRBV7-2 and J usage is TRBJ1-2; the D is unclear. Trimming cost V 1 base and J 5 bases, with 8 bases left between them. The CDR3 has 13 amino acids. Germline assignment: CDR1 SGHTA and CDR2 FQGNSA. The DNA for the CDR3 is TGTGCCAGCAGCTTAGTCCAACAGTATGGCTACACCTTC. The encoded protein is CASSLVQQYGYTF.

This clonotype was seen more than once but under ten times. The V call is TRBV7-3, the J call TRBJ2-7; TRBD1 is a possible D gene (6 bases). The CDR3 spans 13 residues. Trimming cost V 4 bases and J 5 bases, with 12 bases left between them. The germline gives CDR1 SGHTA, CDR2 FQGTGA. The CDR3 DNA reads TGTGCCAGCAGCTCCTCGGACAGACACGAGCAGTACTTC. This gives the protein CASSSSDRHEQYF.